The text below deals with one T cell receptor beta chain. The sample belongs to a study of blood T cell repertoires in COVID-19. For the study at large: Some COVID-19 samples were acute and others convalescent; all came from the United States, Italy and Spain. In each case, the material was cDNA or gDNA derived from T cells, B-cell-depleted T cells, or PBMCs.

Followed over time, Seattle patients had been enrolled while infection was active. Per the authors' pipeline: Amplification of reference gene primers provided the estimated nucleated cell counts. The table came from immunoSEQ multiplex PCR; TCRdb's copy has only in-frame clones and leaves some out. The V and J calls and clone size come from that table; D and trimming were worked out from the DNA. The data show around 60,000 clones, roughly 72% seen once. V lost 4 bases, J lost 8 bases, and 6 bases stayed unmatched. The CDR3 extends over 14 amino acids. Germline V gene data show CDR1 as LGHNT and CDR2 as FRNRAP.

This TCR came from a woman between 65 and 79 years old with COVID-19, enrolled during active disease. Sequenced input: peripheral blood. The gene calls are TRBV12-5 and TRBJ1-2; TRBD1 agrees at 11 bases. The CDR3 loop is CASGSPDRGPGYTF. The CDR3 DNA follows: TGTGCTAGTGGTTCCCCGGACAGGGGGCCCGGCTACACCTTC.